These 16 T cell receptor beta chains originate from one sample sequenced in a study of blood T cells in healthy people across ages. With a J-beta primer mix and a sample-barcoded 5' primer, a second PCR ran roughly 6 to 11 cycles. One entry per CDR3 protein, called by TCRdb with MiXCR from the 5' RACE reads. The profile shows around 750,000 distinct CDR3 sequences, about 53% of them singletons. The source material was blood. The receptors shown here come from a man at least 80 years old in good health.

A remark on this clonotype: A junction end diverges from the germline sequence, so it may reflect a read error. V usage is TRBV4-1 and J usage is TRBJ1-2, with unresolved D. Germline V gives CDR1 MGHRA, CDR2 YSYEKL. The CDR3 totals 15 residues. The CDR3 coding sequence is TGCGCCAGCAGCCAAGATCGCGATATAAACTATGGCTGCACCTTC. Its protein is CASSQDRDINYGCTF.

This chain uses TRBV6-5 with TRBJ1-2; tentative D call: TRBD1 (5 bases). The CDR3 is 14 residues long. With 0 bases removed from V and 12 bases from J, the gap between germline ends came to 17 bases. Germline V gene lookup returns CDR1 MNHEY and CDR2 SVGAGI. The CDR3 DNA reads TGTGCCAGCAGTTACTCGAGACAGCATCGGGGGGACACCTTC. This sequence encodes CASSYSRQHRGDTF.

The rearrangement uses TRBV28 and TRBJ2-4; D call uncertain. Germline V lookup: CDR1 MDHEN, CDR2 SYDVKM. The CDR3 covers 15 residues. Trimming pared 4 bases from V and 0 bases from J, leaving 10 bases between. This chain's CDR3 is CASSSDALAKNIQYF. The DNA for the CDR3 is TGTGCCAGCAGTTCAGATGCGCTAGCCAAAAACATTCAGTACTTC.

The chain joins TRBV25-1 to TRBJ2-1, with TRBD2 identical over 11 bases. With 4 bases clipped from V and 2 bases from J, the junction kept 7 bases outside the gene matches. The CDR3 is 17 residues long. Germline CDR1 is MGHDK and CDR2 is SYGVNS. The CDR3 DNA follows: TGTGCCAGCAGTGTTCTAGCGGGAGGAGGTGCCTACAATGAGCAGTTCTTC. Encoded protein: CASSVLAGGGAYNEQFF. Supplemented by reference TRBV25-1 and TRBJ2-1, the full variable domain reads EADIYQTPRYLVIGTGKKITLECSQTMGHDKMYWYQQDPGMELHLIHYSYGVNSTEKGDLSSESTVSRIRTEHFPLTLESARPSHTSQYLCASSVLAGGGAYNEQFFGPGTRLTVL.

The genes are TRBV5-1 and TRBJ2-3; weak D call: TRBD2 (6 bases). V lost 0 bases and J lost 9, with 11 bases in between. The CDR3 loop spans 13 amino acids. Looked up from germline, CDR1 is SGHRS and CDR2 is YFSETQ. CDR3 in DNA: TGCGCCAGCAGCTTGGTGGGACTCTCAACGCAGTATTTT. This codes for CASSLVGLSTQYF. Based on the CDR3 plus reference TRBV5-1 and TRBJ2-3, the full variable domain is KAGVTQTPRYLIKTRGQQVTLSCSPISGHRSVSWYQQTPGQGLQFLFEYFSETQRNKGNFPGRFSGRQFSNSRSEMNVSTLELGDSALYLCASSLVGLSTQYFGPGTRLTVL.

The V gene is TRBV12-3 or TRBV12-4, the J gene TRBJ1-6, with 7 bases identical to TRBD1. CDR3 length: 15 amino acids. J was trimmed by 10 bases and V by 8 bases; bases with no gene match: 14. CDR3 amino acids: CASSLRDRFLSPLHF. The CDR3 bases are TGTGCCAGCTCCCTCCGGGACAGATTTCTATCACCCCTCCACTTT.

CDR3 DNA: TGTGCCAGCAGCGCCTTGTGGGGGAAAGGCTCAAGAGACACGCGGGAGCAGTACTTC. Protein: CASSALWGKGSRDTREQYF. The chain carries TRBV11-2 and TRBJ2-4; TRBD2 matches at 7 bases. The trim removed 5 bases at V and 13 bases at J, leaving 29 bases unmatched. CDR3 length equals 19 residues. The germline CDR1 and CDR2 sequences are SGHAT and FQNNGV.

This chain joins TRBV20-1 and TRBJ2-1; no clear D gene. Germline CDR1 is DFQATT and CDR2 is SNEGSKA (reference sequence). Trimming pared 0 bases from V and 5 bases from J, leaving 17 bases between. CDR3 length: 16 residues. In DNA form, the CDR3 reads TGCAGTGCTAGAGATCAGCGCTTAGGCAGTCACAATGAGCAGTTCTTC. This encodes CSARDQRLGSHNEQFF.

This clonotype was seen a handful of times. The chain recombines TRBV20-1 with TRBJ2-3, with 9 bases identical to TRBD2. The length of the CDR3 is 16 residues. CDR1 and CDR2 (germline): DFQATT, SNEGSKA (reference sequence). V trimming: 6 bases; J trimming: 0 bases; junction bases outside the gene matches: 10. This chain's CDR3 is CSAGPLAGSSTDTQYF. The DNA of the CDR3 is TGCAGTGCGGGGCCTCTAGCGGGAAGTAGCACAGATACGCAGTATTTT.

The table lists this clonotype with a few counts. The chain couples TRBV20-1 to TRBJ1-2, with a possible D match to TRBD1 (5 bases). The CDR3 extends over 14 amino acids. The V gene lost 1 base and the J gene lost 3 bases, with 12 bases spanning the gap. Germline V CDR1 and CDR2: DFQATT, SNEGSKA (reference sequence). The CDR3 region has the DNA TGCAGTGCTAGAGGCGGCGGGACGCACTATGGCTACACCTTC. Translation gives CSARGGGTHYGYTF.

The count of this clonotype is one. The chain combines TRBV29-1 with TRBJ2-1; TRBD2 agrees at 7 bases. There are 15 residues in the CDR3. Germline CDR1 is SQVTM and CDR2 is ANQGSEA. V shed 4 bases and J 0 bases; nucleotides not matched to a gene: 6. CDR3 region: CSVGPSGSSYNEQFF. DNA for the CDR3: TGCAGCGTTGGCCCTAGCGGTAGCTCCTACAATGAGCAGTTCTTC.

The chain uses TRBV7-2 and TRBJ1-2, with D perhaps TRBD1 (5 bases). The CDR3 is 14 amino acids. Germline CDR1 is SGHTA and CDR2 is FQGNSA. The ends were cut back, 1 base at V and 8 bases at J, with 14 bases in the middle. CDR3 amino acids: CASSLGRAALGYTF. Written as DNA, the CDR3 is TGTGCCAGCAGCTTAGGCAGGGCAGCCCTGGGCTACACCTTC. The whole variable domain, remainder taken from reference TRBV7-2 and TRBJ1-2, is GAGVSQSPSNKVTEKGKDVELRCDPISGHTALYWYRQSLGQGLEFLIYFQGNSAPDKSGLPSDRFSAERTGGSVSTLTIQRTQQEDSAVYLCASSLGRAALGYTFGSGTRLTVV.

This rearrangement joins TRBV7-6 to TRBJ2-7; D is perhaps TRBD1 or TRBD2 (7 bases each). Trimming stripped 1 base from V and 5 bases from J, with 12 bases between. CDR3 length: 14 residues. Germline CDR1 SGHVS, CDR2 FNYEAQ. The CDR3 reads CASSLEGGGDEQYF. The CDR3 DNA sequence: TGTGCCAGCAGCTTAGAGGGAGGGGGCGACGAGCAGTACTTC.

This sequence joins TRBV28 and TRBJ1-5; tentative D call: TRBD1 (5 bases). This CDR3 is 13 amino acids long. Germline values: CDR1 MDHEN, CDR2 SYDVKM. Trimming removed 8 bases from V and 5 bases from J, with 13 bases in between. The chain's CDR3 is CASRGAFHQPQHF. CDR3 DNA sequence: TGTGCCAGCCGAGGGGCCTTCCATCAGCCCCAGCATTTT.

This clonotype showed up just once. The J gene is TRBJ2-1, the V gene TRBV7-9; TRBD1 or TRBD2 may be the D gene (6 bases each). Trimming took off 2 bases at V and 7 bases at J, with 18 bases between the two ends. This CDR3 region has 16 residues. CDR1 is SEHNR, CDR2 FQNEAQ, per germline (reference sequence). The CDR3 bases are TGTGCCAGCAGCTTACGGCGACTAGTCAGGGGTAATGAGCAGTTCTTC. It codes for CASSLRRLVRGNEQFF.

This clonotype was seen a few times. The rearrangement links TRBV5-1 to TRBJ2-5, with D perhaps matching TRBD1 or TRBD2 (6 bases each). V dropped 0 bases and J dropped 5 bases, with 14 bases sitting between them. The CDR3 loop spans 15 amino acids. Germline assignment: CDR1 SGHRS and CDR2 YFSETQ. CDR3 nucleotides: TGCGCCAGCAGCTTGGTGGGGGGCGCCGGGGAGACCCAGTACTTC. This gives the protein CASSLVGGAGETQYF.